This TCR beta chain came from a study of blood T cell repertoires in COVID-19. About the study: COVID-19 samples, acute and convalescent, were from the United States, Italy and Spain.

The V gene's germline CDR1 is LNHDA and CDR2 SQIVND (reference sequence). There are 13 residues in the CDR3. Trimming cost V 9 bases and J 1 base, with 12 bases left between them. Under the authors' procedure: Researchers report that nucleated cell counts were estimated from reference gene primer amplification. The method was immunoSEQ multiplex PCR; TCRdb's version includes in-frame clones alone and lacks a portion of them. The DNA gave D and trimming, while V, J and clone size come from that table. This sample has over 95,000 clones, with around 83% found just once. V is TRBV19 and J is TRBJ1-1; D is possibly TRBD1 (6 bases). This clonotype was sampled from a man between 65 and 80 years old with active or convalescent COVID-19. The source material was peripheral blood. As DNA, the CDR3 is TGTGCCAGCAAACGGACAGCGAACACTGAAGCTTTCTTT. Its protein is CASKRTANTEAFF.